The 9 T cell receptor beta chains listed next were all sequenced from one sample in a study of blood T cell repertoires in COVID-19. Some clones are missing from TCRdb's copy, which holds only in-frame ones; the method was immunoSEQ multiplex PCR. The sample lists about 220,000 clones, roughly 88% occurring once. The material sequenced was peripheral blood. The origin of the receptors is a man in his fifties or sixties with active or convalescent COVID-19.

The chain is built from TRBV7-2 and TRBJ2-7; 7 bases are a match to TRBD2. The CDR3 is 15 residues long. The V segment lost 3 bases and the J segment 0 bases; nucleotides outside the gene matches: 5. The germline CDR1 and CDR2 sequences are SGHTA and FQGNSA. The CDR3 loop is CASSFLAASSYEQYF. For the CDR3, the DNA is TGTGCCAGCAGCTTCCTAGCGGCGAGCTCCTACGAGCAGTACTTC.

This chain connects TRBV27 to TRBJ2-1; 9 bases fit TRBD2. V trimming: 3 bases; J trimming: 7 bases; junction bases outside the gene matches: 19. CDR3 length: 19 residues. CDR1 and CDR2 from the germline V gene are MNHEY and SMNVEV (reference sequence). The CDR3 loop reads CASSFAGGGRAYGPNEQFF. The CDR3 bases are TGTGCCAGCAGTTTCGCGGGTGGCGGGAGGGCCTATGGGCCTAATGAGCAGTTCTTC.

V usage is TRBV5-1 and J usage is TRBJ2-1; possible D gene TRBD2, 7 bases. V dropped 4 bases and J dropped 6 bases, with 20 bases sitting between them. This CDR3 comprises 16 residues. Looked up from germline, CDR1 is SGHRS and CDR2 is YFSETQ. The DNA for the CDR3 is TGCGCCAGCAGCCAGCTGGGGGGGGGCCGAGGCAATGAGCAGTTCTTC. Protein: CASSQLGGGRGNEQFF.

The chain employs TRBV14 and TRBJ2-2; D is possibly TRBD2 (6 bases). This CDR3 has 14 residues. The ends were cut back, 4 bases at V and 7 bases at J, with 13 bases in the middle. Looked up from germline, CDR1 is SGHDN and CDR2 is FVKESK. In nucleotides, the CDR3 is TGTGCCAGCAGCCCTCGGCGAGCGGGCGGGGAGCTGTTTTTT. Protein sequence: CASSPRRAGGELFF.

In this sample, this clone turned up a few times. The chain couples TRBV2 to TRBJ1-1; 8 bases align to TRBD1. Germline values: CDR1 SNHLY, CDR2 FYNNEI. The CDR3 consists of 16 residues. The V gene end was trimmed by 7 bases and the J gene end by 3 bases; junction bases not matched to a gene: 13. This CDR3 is CASTGPEDRAYTEAFF. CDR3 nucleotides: TGTGCCAGCACCGGACCCGAGGACAGGGCTTACACTGAAGCTTTCTTT.

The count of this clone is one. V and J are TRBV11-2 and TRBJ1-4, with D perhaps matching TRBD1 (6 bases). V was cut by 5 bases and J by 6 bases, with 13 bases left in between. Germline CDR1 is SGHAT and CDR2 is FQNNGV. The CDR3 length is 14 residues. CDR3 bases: TGTGCCAGCAGCCCGGACAGTGGGTATGAAAAACTGTTTTTT. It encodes CASSPDSGYEKLFF.

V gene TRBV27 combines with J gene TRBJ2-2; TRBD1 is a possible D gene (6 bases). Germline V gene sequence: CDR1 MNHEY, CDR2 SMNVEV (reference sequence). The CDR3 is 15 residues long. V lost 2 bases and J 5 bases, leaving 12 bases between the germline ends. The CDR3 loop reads CASSLRTVTTGELFF. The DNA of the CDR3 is TGTGCCAGCAGTTTAAGGACAGTTACTACCGGGGAGCTGTTTTTT.

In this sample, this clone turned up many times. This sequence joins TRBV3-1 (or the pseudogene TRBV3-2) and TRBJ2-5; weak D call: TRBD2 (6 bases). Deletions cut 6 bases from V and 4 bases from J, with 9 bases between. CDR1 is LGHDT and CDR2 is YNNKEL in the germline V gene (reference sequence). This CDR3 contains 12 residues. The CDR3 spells CASRDGRETQYF. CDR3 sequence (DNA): TGTGCCAGCAGGGACGGGAGAGAGACCCAGTACTTC.

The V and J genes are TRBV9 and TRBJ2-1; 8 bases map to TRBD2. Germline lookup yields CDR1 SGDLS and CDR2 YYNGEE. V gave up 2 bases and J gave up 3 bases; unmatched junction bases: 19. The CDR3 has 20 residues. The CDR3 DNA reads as TGTGCCAGCAGCGTCGAGGGAGGATCAAGCGGGAGAATGGGCTACAATGAGCAGTTCTTC. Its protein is CASSVEGGSSGRMGYNEQFF.